A single sample gave rise to the 19 T cell receptor beta chains below, sequenced in a study of cytomegalovirus exposure and HLA in healthy donors. PCR was performed using 60 Vbeta and 13 Jbeta primers. This table comes from immunoSEQ multiplex PCR, and its TCRdb copy is limited to in-frame clones, with some not included. The sample comprises 200,000 to 250,000 clones, 65% to 85% of which are singletons, and 2.9% rests with the top ten. Sequenced material: PBMCs. The receptors were gathered from a man between 25 and 39 years old in good health and CMV-seronegative.

The chain uses TRBV2 and TRBJ1-5; D unclear. Trimming left V 1 base short and J 5 bases short, with 9 bases between. This CDR3 spans 14 amino acids. The germline CDR1 and CDR2 sequences are SNHLY and FYNNEI. The DNA of the CDR3 is TGTGCCAGCAGTGAAGGCGGTTACGATCAGCCCCAGCATTTT. Amino acids: CASSEGGYDQPQHF.

The rearrangement joins TRBV27 to TRBJ2-3; the D is unclear. Trimming removed 5 bases at V and 3 bases at J, with 6 bases between. The CDR3 runs 12 residues. CDR1 and CDR2 (germline): MNHEY, SMNVEV (reference sequence). CDR3 nucleotides: TGTGCCAGCAGTCACGGGACAGATACGCAGTATTTT. Protein product: CASSHGTDTQYF.

The genes are TRBV5-5 and TRBJ2-7, with a tentative D call TRBD1 (5 bases). This CDR3 contains 15 residues. Germline V CDR1 and CDR2: SGHKS, YYEKEE (reference sequence). V lost 2 bases and J lost 0, with 12 bases in between. CDR3 residues: CASSFGQGPSYEQYF. In DNA, the CDR3 is TGTGCCAGCAGCTTCGGACAAGGGCCCTCCTACGAGCAGTACTTC.

V usage is TRBV21-1 and J usage is TRBJ2-3; the table assigns TRBD1, which was not confirmed against the DNA. TRBV21-1 is a recognized pseudogene. The CDR3 spans 19 residues. This CDR3 reads CASSNRAMLYHTSTDTQYF. Written as DNA, the CDR3 is TGTGCCAGCAGCAACAGGGCTATGCTTTATCATACGAGCACAGATACGCAGTATTTT.

This clone showed up just a few times. The chain recombines TRBV9 with TRBJ2-3; 10 nucleotides align to TRBD1. Germline CDR1 SGDLS, CDR2 YYNGEE. The CDR3 length is 17 residues. With V trimmed by 2 bases and J by 3 bases, 9 bases remained unmatched. CDR3 residues: CASSVQAGTGVTDTQYF. The DNA of the CDR3 is TGTGCCAGCAGCGTCCAAGCCGGGACAGGGGTGACAGATACGCAGTATTTT. Complete variable domain (other parts from reference TRBV9 and TRBJ2-3): DSGVTQTPKHLITATGQRVTLRCSPRSGDLSVYWYQQSLDQGLQFLIQYYNGEERAKGNILERFSAQQFPDLHSELNLSSLELGDSALYFCASSVQAGTGVTDTQYFGPGTRLTVL.

This chain links TRBV5-1 with TRBJ2-1, with D possibly TRBD1 on 6 matching bases. The CDR3 sequence is 16 residues long. The germline gives CDR1 SGHRS, CDR2 YFSETQ. V lost 9 bases and J lost 3, with 22 bases in between. The CDR3: CATGKTGPGGYNEQFF. The CDR3 nucleotides are TGCGCCACCGGAAAGACAGGTCCCGGTGGCTACAATGAGCAGTTCTTC. The full variable domain, rest sourced from reference TRBV5-1 and TRBJ2-1, is KAGVTQTPRYLIKTRGQQVTLSCSPISGHRSVSWYQQTPGQGLQFLFEYFSETQRNKGNFPGRFSGRQFSNSRSEMNVSTLELGDSALYLCATGKTGPGGYNEQFFGPGTRLTVL.

The rearrangement joins TRBV28 to TRBJ2-7; 9 bases are a match to TRBD2. V was clipped by 7 bases and J by 6 bases; unmatched bases: 13. The V gene's germline CDR1 is MDHEN and CDR2 SYDVKM. The CDR3 has 15 amino acids. CDR3 residues: CASISAASGDREQYF. CDR3 DNA: TGTGCCAGCATTTCGGCGGCTAGCGGGGATCGCGAGCAGTACTTC.

This chain connects TRBV18 to TRBJ1-1, with a tentative D call TRBD1 (5 bases). CDR3 length: 14 amino acids. The V and J ends lost 3 bases and 4 bases respectively, with 12 bases between them. Germline V gene data show CDR1 as KGHSH and CDR2 as LQKENI. CDR3 region: CASSPQGGVTEAFF. Here the CDR3 DNA reads TGTGCCAGCTCACCTCAGGGAGGGGTCACTGAAGCTTTCTTT.

The rearrangement links TRBV5-1 to TRBJ2-1, with D tentatively TRBD2 (5 bases). Germline lookup yields CDR1 SGHRS and CDR2 YFSETQ. CDR3 size: 12 residues. The V end was cut by 1 base, the J end by 8 bases, with 7 bases between. The CDR3 DNA is TGCGCCAGCAGCTTGTCACTAGATGAGCAGTTCTTC. This gives the protein CASSLSLDEQFF.

The chain has TRBV27 and TRBJ1-2, with D maybe TRBD1 (5 bases). Germline V gives CDR1 MNHEY, CDR2 SMNVEV (reference sequence). V shed 6 bases and J shed 5 bases, with 22 bases lying between them. The CDR3 is made up of 16 amino acids. CDR3 residues: CASSPAPRQPVYGYTF. The CDR3 DNA reads as TGTGCCAGCAGCCCAGCGCCCAGACAGCCGGTGTATGGCTACACCTTC.

This clone was counted once. The chain links TRBV6-1 to TRBJ1-2; D unclear. Germline CDR1 MNHNS, CDR2 SASEGT. With 7 bases removed from V and 5 bases from J, the gap between germline ends came to 20 bases. This CDR3 has 15 amino acids. CDR3 DNA sequence: TGTGCCAGCACCGACATGCATCGAGACCTTTATGGCTACACCTTC. It is translated as CASTDMHRDLYGYTF.

CDR3 nucleotide sequence: TGTGCCAGCAGCGCGACGGCGGGGGGGCGTTATACCGGGGAGCTGTTTTTT. Its translation is CASSATAGGRYTGELFF. The rearrangement joins TRBV9 to TRBJ2-2; 9 nucleotides match TRBD2. After removal of 3 bases from V and 5 bases from J, the junction contained 11 bases not matched to a gene. This CDR3 spans 17 amino acids. Looked up from germline, CDR1 is SGDLS and CDR2 is YYNGEE.

This sequence joins TRBV6-5 and TRBJ1-6; D is perhaps TRBD1 (5 bases). This CDR3 contains 15 residues. V was cut by 2 bases and J by 11 bases, with 16 bases left in between. Germline values: CDR1 MNHEY, CDR2 SVGAGI. This CDR3 reads CASSYDSGRVAPLHF. The CDR3 nucleotides are TGTGCCAGCAGTTACGATAGCGGCAGGGTGGCACCCCTCCACTTT.

Only a few counts were recorded for this clone. The rearrangement links TRBV5-4 to TRBJ1-1; D is uncertain. CDR1 and CDR2 (germline): SGHNT, YYREEE (reference sequence). The CDR3 length is 13 residues. V lost 2 bases and J 7 bases, leaving 12 bases between the germline ends. The CDR3 spells CASSFGGYGEAFF. CDR3 coding DNA: TGTGCCAGCAGCTTTGGAGGGTATGGTGAAGCTTTCTTT.

V and J are TRBV29-1 and TRBJ1-2, with a weak D call TRBD1 (5 bases). The CDR3 contains 12 residues. Deletions cut 3 bases from V and 8 bases from J, with 13 bases between. Germline-derived CDR1 and CDR2 are SQVTM and ANQGSEA. CDR3 loop: CSVDRAVYGYTF. In nucleotides, the CDR3 is TGCAGCGTTGACAGGGCGGTTTACGGCTACACCTTC.

The rearrangement links TRBV4-2 to TRBJ1-5, with TRBD1 identical over 7 bases. This CDR3 comprises 17 residues. Germline V gene sequence: CDR1 LGHNA, CDR2 YNFKEQ. Trimming took 5 bases from V and 4 from J; bases not matched to a gene: 14. CDR3 loop: CASSSIPTGILNQPQHF. The CDR3 DNA reads as TGTGCCAGCAGCTCTATCCCGACAGGGATTTTAAATCAGCCCCAGCATTTT.

The chain has TRBV18 and TRBJ2-5, with unresolved D. The V end was cut by 6 bases, the J end by 2 bases, with 7 bases between. This CDR3 spans 12 amino acids. Germline V gene lookup returns CDR1 KGHSH and CDR2 LQKENI. This CDR3 reads CASSTQQETQYF. The CDR3 DNA is TGTGCCAGCTCGACACAGCAAGAGACCCAGTACTTC.

The genes are TRBV6-5 and TRBJ1-1, with D tentatively TRBD1 (5 bases). Trimming pared 5 bases from V and 4 bases from J, leaving 14 bases between. The V gene's germline CDR1 is MNHEY and CDR2 SVGAGI. CDR3 size: 14 residues. The CDR3 DNA reads TGTGCCAGCAGTGAAAGTGGAGGGGCCACTGAAGCTTTCTTT. Protein product: CASSESGGATEAFF.

The chain combines TRBV19 with TRBJ1-1, with no clear D. This CDR3 has 13 amino acids. V was shortened by 3 bases and J by 6 bases, with 11 bases between the two germline ends. CDR1 is LNHDA, CDR2 SQIVND, per germline (reference sequence). CDR3 residues: CASSIDGEAEAFF. The CDR3 nucleotides read TGTGCCAGTAGTATTGACGGGGAGGCTGAAGCTTTCTTT.